The clone carrying this TCR beta chain was detected only a few times. Constant-segment primers and 5'RACE yielded cDNA libraries for TCR alpha and TCR beta, each carrying sample barcodes and UMIs. Using its own MiXCR run on the 5' RACE reads, TCRdb lists one record per CDR3 protein. Here the sample spans around 110,000 distinct CDR3 sequences, roughly 12% being singletons. This sample is drawn from a study of T-cell memory formation after mild COVID-19. The CDR3 sequence is 13 residues long. V was pared by 4 bases and J by 4 bases, with 11 bases between. The germline CDR1 and CDR2 sequences are LGHNA and YSLEER.

The sample was PBMCs or a T cell subset sorted from them (not recorded which). The rearrangement links TRBV4-3 to TRBJ2-7, with D unclear. The TCR comes from an adult woman who had mild COVID-19 (a few samples of this study predate the infection). Cell type and time point are not known. CDR3 residues: CASSRALGYEQYF. For the CDR3, the DNA is TGCGCCAGCAGCCGGGCTTTGGGGTACGAGCAGTACTTC.